Below, 17 T cell receptor beta chains from the same sample are listed, as sequenced in a study of control samples from healthy donors and cancer patients. Measured with immunoSEQ multiplex PCR; TCRdb has only the in-frame clones, and not every one. The table lists more than 95,000 clones, approximately 92% of them singletons. Sequencing was done on a sample of PBMCs. The receptor set was obtained from a man older than 75 with head and neck cancer.

The chain employs TRBV5-4 and TRBJ1-1; the D is unclear. Germline loops: CDR1 SGHNT, CDR2 YYREEE (reference sequence). Trimming took 0 bases from V and 1 from J, leaving 4 bases between them. There are 13 residues in the CDR3. The DNA for the CDR3 is TGTGCCAGCAGCTTGGCAGCGAACACTGAAGCTTTCTTT. Its protein product is CASSLAANTEAFF.

The chain uses TRBV6-1 and TRBJ1-1; 7 bases map to TRBD1. CDR3 length equals 15 residues. The germline V gene encodes CDR1 MNHNS and CDR2 SASEGT. Trimming cost V 3 bases and J 2 bases; bases outside gene matches: 6. CDR3 nucleotide sequence: TGTGCCAGCAGTGATCACAGGGGAAGAAACACTGAAGCTTTCTTT. It yields the protein CASSDHRGRNTEAFF.

Notes on this clone: One end of the junction varies from germline; a read error may be responsible. J is TRBJ1-1 and V is TRBV19; D is undetermined. This CDR3 spans 14 amino acids. From germline, CDR1 is LNHDA and CDR2 SQIVND (reference sequence). The CDR3 region is CASTIQGWGTEAFF. The CDR3 region has the DNA TGTGCCAGTACTATACAAGGGTGGGGCACTGAAGCTTTCTTT.

The rearrangement uses TRBV7-8 and TRBJ2-5; tentative D call: TRBD2 (6 bases). Germline CDR1 is SGHVS and CDR2 is FQNEAQ. V lost 5 bases and J 3 bases, leaving 16 bases between the germline ends. The CDR3 is made up of 15 amino acids. The CDR3 spells CASSPLYGSEETQYF. CDR3 nucleotide sequence: TGTGCCAGCAGCCCCCTCTACGGGAGCGAAGAGACCCAGTACTTC.

The chain couples TRBV9 to TRBJ2-5; 10 bases are a match to TRBD2. CDR1 SGDLS and CDR2 YYNGEE come from the germline V gene. Trimming at V came to 0 bases and at J to 1 base, leaving 6 bases not matched to a gene. CDR3 length equals 17 residues. The CDR3 here is CASSVGLAGITQETQYF. In DNA, the CDR3 is TGTGCCAGCAGCGTAGGACTAGCGGGTATCACCCAAGAGACCCAGTACTTC.

The J gene is TRBJ1-6, the V gene TRBV19, with D possibly being TRBD1 (5 bases). V gave up 6 bases and J gave up 14 bases, with 20 bases separating them. Germline loops: CDR1 LNHDA, CDR2 SQIVND (reference sequence). The CDR3 consists of 14 residues. CDR3 DNA sequence: TGTGCCAGTAGCGAGTGGGGACGGTCAAGATCCCTCCACTTT. The encoded protein is CASSEWGRSRSLHF.

The V gene is TRBV27, the J gene TRBJ1-3; D is perhaps TRBD1 (5 bases). V was shortened by 6 bases and J by 0 bases, with 9 bases between the two germline ends. CDR3 length: 14 amino acids. Germline values: CDR1 MNHEY, CDR2 SMNVEV (reference sequence). In DNA, the CDR3 is TGTGCCAGCAGCCGACAGAGCTCTGGAAACACCATATATTTT. It yields the protein CASSRQSSGNTIYF.

The chain links TRBV3-1 (or the pseudogene TRBV3-2) to TRBJ2-1; D is unresolved. This CDR3 spans 12 amino acids. Trimming removed 1 base at V and 9 bases at J, with 7 bases between. Germline V gene lookup returns CDR1 LGHDT and CDR2 YNNKEL (reference sequence). CDR3 sequence reads: CASSQAYGEQFF. The CDR3 nucleotides are TGTGCCAGCAGCCAAGCATACGGTGAGCAGTTCTTC.

This rearrangement joins TRBV6-1 to TRBJ1-4; D is uncertain. Germline V CDR1 and CDR2: MNHNS, SASEGT. The CDR3 length is 14 residues. V lost 2 bases to trimming and J lost 3 bases, with 7 bases between them. As DNA, the CDR3 is TGTGCCAGCAGTGAACGGAGGGCTAATGAAAAACTGTTTTTT. It specifies CASSERRANEKLFF.

J is TRBJ2-1 and V is TRBV9; 10 bases map to TRBD2. The CDR3 has 16 amino acids. The V gene end was trimmed by 0 bases and the J gene end by 4 bases; junction bases not matched to a gene: 4. The germline V gene encodes CDR1 SGDLS and CDR2 YYNGEE. CDR3 loop: CASSVGSGGNYNEQFF. The CDR3 DNA sequence: TGTGCCAGCAGCGTAGGTAGCGGGGGGAATTACAATGAGCAGTTCTTC.

The chain uses TRBV7-9 and TRBJ1-5; a weak D match, TRBD1 (5 bases). V lost 4 bases, J lost 5 bases, and 12 bases lay in between. Germline loops: CDR1 SEHNR, CDR2 FQNEAQ (reference sequence). This CDR3 has 14 amino acids. CDR3 nucleotide sequence: TGTGCCAGCAGCTCGTCAGGGCAGTATCAGCCCCAGCATTTT. Translation: CASSSSGQYQPQHF.

The rearrangement uses TRBV7-9 and TRBJ1-1; D remains ambiguous. Germline V lookup: CDR1 SEHNR, CDR2 FQNEAQ (reference sequence). This CDR3 is built from 13 residues. Trimming took off 3 bases at V and 2 bases at J, with 7 bases between the two ends. The CDR3 region has the DNA TGTGCCAGCAGCTTGCAGGTAAACACTGAAGCTTTCTTT. It is translated as CASSLQVNTEAFF.

This chain joins TRBV6-2 or TRBV6-3 and TRBJ2-1, with TRBD1 identical over 7 bases. From germline, CDR1 is MNHEY and CDR2 SVGEGT. The CDR3 length is 11 residues. J was trimmed by 7 bases and V by 6 bases; bases with no gene match: 0. The CDR3 nucleotides are TGTGCCAGCAGCAGGGGGAATGAGCAGTTCTTC. It codes for CASSRGNEQFF.

On this clone itself: Additional DNA sequences in this sample encode the identical CDR3. The rearrangement uses TRBV6-1 and TRBJ1-2; D is uncertain. V gave up 1 base and J gave up 2 bases, with 2 bases separating them. The germline V gene encodes CDR1 MNHNS and CDR2 SASEGT. The CDR3 is 12 amino acids. CDR3 sequence: CASSEGNYGYTF. The CDR3 DNA is TGTGCCAGCAGTGAAGGCAACTATGGCTACACCTTC.

This rearrangement joins TRBV5-1 to TRBJ2-1; 9 nucleotides match TRBD1. With 0 bases clipped from V and 2 bases from J, the junction kept 3 bases outside the gene matches. Looked up from germline, CDR1 is SGHRS and CDR2 is YFSETQ. This CDR3 is built from 16 residues. The CDR3 coding sequence is TGCGCCAGCAGCTTGGAGGGACAGGGTACCTACAATGAGCAGTTCTTC. Protein: CASSLEGQGTYNEQFF.

The J gene is TRBJ2-1, the V gene TRBV10-1; D gene unclear. The CDR3 runs 13 residues. The V gene's germline CDR1 is WNHNN and CDR2 SYGVQD (reference sequence). The V and J ends lost 5 bases and 5 bases respectively, with 10 bases between them. In nucleotides, the CDR3 is TGCGCCAGCAGTAGGACGCAAAACAATGAGCAGTTCTTC. It yields the protein CASSRTQNNEQFF.

The rearrangement joins TRBV3-1 (or the pseudogene TRBV3-2) to TRBJ1-6; D might be TRBD1 (6 bases). V lost 3 bases and J lost 0, with 12 bases in between. CDR3 length: 17 residues. Germline loops: CDR1 LGHDT, CDR2 YNNKEL (reference sequence). CDR3 coding DNA: TGTGCCAGCAGCCAGAGGGGGTTGGGCTCCTATAATTCACCCCTCCACTTT. The encoded protein is CASSQRGLGSYNSPLHF.